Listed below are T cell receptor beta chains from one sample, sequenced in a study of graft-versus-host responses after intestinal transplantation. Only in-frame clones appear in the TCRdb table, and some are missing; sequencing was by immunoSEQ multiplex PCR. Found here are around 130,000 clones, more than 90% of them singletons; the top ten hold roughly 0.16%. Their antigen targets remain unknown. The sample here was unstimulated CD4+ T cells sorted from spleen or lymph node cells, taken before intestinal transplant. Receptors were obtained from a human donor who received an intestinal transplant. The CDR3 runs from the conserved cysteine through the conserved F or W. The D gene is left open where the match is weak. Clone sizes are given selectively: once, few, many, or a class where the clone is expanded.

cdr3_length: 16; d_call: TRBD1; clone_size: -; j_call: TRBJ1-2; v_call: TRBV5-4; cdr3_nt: TGTGCCAGCAGCCCGCCGACAGGGAGGAACAACTATGGCTACACCTTC; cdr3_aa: CASSPPTGRNNYGYTF
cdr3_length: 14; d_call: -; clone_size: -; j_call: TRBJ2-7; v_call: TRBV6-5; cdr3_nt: TGTGCCAGCAGCCGGGACATAGAGTCCTACGAGCAGTACTTC; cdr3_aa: CASSRDIESYEQYF
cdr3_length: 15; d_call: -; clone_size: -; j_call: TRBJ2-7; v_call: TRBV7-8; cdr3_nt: TGTGCCAGCAGCTTATTGCGGGGGCCGCCGTACGAGCAGTACTTC; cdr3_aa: CASSLLRGPPYEQYF
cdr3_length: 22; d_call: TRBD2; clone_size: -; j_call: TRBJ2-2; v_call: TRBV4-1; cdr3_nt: TGCGCCAGCAGCCAGAGGGACCCCCTAGCGGGGGCAACAGACAGGAACACCGGGGAGCTGTTTTTT; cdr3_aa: CASSQRDPLAGATDRNTGELFF
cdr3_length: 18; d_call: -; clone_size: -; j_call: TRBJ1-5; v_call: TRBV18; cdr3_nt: TGTGCCAGCTCACCAATGAGCATAGACCCCTCACTGGGTCAGCCCCAGCATTTT; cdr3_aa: CASSPMSIDPSLGQPQHF
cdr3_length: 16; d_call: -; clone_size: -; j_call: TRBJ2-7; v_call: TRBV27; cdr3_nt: TGTGCCAGCAGTTATGGGGGGGCCACTACCTCCTACGAGCAGTACTTC; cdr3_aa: CASSYGGATTSYEQYF
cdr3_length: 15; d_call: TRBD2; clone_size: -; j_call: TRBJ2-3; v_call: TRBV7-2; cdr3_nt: TGTGCCAGCAGCTTACGACTAGCGGGCACAGATACGCAGTATTTT; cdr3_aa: CASSLRLAGTDTQYF
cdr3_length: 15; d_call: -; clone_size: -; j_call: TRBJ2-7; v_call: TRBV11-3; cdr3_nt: TGTGCCAGCAGCTTACTGGGGGGGCCCTTCTACGAGCAGTACTTC; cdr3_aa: CASSLLGGPFYEQYF
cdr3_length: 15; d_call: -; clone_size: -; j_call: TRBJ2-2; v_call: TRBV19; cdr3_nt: TGTGCCAGTAGCACCCTGAGGGACAACACCGGGGAGCTGTTTTTT; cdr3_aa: CASSTLRDNTGELFF
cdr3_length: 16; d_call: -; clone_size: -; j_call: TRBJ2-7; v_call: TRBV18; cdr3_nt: TGTGCCAGCTCACCAGTTCAGCGGCAGGGGAGCAACGAGCAGTACTTC; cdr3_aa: CASSPVQRQGSNEQYF
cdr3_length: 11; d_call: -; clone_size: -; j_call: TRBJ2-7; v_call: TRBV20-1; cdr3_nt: TGCAGTGCTAGAGAGTATAACGAGCAGTACTTC; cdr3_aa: CSAREYNEQYF
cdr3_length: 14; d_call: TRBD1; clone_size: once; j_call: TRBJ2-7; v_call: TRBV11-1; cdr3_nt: TGTGCCAGCAGCGACAGGGGGCCCCCCTACGAGCAGTACTTC; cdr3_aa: CASSDRGPPYEQYF
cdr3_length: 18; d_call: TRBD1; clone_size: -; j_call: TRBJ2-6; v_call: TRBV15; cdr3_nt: TGTGCCACCAGCAGAGCGGCAGGGGGCAGATCTGGGGCCAACGTCCTGACTTTC; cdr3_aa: CATSRAAGGRSGANVLTF
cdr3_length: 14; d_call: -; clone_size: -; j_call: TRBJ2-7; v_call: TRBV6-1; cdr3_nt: TGTGCCAGCAGTGAATATGCCGGTGGGTACGAGCAGTACTTC; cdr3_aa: CASSEYAGGYEQYF
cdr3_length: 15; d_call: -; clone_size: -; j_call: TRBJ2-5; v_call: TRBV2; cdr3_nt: TGTGCCAGCAGTGAAAGACAGGAGGGTGGAGAGACCCAGTACTTC; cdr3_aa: CASSERQEGGETQYF
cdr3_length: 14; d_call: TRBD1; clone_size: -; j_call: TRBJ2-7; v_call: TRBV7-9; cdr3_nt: TGTGCCAGCAGCTTAACAGGGGATTTGTACGAGCAGTACTTC; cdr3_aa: CASSLTGDLYEQYF
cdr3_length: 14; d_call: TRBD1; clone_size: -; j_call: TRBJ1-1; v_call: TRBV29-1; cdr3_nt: TGCAGCGTCAGGGGGGCCGAGAGGGGAACCGAAGCTTTCTTT; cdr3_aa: CSVRGAERGTEAFF
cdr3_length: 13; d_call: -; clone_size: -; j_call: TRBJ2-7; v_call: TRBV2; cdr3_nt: TGTGCCAGCATAGGCAGGAATGCCTACGAGCAGTACTTC; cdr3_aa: CASIGRNAYEQYF
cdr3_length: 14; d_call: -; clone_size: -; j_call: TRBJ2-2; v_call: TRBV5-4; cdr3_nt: TGTGCCAGCAGCACAGCAAAGAACACCGGGGAGCTGTTTTTT; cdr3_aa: CASSTAKNTGELFF
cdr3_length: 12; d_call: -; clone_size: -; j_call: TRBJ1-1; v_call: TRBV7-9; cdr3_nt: TGTGCCAGCACCAGAGTGGCCTTTTTAGCTTTCTTT; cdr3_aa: CASTRVAFLAFF
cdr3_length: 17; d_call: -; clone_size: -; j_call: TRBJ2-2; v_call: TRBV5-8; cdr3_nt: TGTGCCAGCAGCTTGGCCTTCGGTATCACGAATCCCGGGGAGCTGTTTTTT; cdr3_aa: CASSLAFGITNPGELFF
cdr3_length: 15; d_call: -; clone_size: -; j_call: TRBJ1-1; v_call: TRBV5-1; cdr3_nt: TGCGCCAGCAGCGTAACGGGAAAGGTGAACACTGAAGCTTTCTTT; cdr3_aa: CASSVTGKVNTEAFF
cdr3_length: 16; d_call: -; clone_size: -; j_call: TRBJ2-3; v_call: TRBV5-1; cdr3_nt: TGCGCCAGCAGCTTGGCGGGGGCGGGCCGCACAGATACGCAGTATTTT; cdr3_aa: CASSLAGAGRTDTQYF
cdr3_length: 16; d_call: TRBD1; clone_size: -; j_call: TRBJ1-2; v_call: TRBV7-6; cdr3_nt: TGTGCCAGCAGCTTAATAGCGGGGACAGGGGGCGGCGGCTACACCTTC; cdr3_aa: CASSLIAGTGGGGYTF
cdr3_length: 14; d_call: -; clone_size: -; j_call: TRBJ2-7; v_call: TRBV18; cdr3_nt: TGTGCCAGCTCACCAAAGCAGGGGAATAACGAGCAGTACTTC; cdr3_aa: CASSPKQGNNEQYF
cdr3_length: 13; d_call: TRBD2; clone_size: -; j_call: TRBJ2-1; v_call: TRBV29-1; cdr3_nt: TGCAGCGTTAAGCGGGGGGGCAACAATGAGCAGTTCTTC; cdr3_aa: CSVKRGGNNEQFF
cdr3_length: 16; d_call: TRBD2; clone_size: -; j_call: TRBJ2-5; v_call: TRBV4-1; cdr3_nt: TGCGCCAGCAGCCTCCGGGGACTAGCGGGGGGAGAGACCCAGTACTTC; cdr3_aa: CASSLRGLAGGETQYF
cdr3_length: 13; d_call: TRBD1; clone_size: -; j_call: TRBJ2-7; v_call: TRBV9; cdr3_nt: TGTGCCAGCAGCCGCGGACAGGTCTACGAGCAGTACTTC; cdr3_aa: CASSRGQVYEQYF
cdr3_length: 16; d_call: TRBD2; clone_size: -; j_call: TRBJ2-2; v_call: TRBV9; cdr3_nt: TGTGCCAGCAGCTCGGGACTAGCGGGGAACACCGGGGAGCTGTTTTTT; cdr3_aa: CASSSGLAGNTGELFF
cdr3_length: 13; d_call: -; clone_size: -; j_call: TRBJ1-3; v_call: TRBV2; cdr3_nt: TGTGCCAGCAGCGCGTCAGCTCAAAACACCATATATTTT; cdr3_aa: CASSASAQNTIYF
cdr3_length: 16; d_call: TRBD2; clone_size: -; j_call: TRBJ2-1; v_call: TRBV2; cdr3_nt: TGTGCCAGCAGCGGCCTAGCGGGGGGCCCATCGGCTGAGCAGTTCTTC; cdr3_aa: CASSGLAGGPSAEQFF
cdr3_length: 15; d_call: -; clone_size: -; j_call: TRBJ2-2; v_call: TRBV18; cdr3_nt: TGTGCCAGCTCACCGCGACGGTCGAACACCGGGGAGCTGTTTTTT; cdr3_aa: CASSPRRSNTGELFF
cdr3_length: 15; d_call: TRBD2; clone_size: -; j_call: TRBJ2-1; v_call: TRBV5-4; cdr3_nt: TGTGCCAGCAGGTTAGCGGGGGGTCGGAACAATGAGCAGTTCTTC; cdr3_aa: CASRLAGGRNNEQFF
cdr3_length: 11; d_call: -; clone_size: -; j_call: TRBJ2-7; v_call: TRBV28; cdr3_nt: TGTGCCAGCACCTCCTCCTACGAGCAGTACTTC; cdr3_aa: CASTSSYEQYF
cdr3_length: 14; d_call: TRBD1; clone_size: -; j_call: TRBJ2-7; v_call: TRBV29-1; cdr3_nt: TGCAGCGTTGAAAGAAGCAGGGGGAGCAACGAGCAGTACTTC; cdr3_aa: CSVERSRGSNEQYF
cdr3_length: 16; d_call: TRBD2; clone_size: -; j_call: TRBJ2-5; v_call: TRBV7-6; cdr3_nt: TGTGCCAGCAGCTTAGGCGGGGGGGCCTCGCAAGAGACCCAGTACTTC; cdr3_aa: CASSLGGGASQETQYF
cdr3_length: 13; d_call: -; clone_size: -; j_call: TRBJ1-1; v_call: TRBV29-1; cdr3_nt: TGCAGCGTTGAGGAGAACCAGAACACTGAAGCTTTCTTT; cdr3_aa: CSVEENQNTEAFF
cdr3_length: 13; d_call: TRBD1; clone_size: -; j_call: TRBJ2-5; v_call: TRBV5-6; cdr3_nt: TGTGCCAGCAGGAGGGACAGCCAAGAGACCCAGTACTTC; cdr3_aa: CASRRDSQETQYF
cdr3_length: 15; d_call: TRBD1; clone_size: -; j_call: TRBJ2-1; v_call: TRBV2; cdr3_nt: TGTGCCAGCGGCAGAGGGGACAGGGGATACAATGAGCAGTTCTTC; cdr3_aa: CASGRGDRGYNEQFF
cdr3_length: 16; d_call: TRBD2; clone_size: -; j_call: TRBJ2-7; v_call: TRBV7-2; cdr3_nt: TGTGCCAGCAGCTTAGGAATGGTCGGGGGGGCGTACGAGCAGTACTTC; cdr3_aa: CASSLGMVGGAYEQYF
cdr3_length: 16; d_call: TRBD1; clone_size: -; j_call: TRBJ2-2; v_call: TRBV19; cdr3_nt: TGTGCCAGTAGGATAGCGGACAGGGGAGATATCGGGGAGCTGTTTTTT; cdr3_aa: CASRIADRGDIGELFF
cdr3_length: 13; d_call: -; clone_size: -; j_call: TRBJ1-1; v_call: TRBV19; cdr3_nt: TGTGCCAGTAGTATTGGCCAGGAGGCAAAAGCTTTCTTT; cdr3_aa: CASSIGQEAKAFF
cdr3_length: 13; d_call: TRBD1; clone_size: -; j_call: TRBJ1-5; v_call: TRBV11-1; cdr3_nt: TGTGCCAGCAGTCAGGACAGGAATCAGCCCCAGCATTTT; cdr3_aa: CASSQDRNQPQHF
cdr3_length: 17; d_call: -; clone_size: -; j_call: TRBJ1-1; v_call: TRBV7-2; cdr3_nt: TGTGCCAGCAGTCCCTCGCACGGACAGACTCGGGACACTGAAGCTTTCTTT; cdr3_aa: CASSPSHGQTRDTEAFF
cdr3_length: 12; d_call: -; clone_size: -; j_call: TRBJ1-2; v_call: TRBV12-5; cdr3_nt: TGTGCTAGTGGCGAGATGAAGTATGGCTACACCTTC; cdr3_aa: CASGEMKYGYTF
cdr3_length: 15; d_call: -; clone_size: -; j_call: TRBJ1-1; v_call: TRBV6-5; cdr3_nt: TGTGCCAGCAGTAAAACCCGGGACCCTAACACTGAAGCTTTCTTT; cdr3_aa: CASSKTRDPNTEAFF
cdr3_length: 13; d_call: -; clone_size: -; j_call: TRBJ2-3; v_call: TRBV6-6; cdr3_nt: TGTGCCAGCCGGCAGGGACTGGTAGATACGCAGTATTTT; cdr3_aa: CASRQGLVDTQYF
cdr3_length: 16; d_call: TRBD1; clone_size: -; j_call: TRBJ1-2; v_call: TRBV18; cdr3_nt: TGTGCCAGCTCAGCAAACCGGGACAGGGTTGTCTCGGGGTACACCTTC; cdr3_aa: CASSANRDRVVSGYTF
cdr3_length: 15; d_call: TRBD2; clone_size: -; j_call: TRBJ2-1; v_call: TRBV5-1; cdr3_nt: TGCGCCAGCACCCCGCTAGCGGGGGCTTACAATGAGCAGTTCTTC; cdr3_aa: CASTPLAGAYNEQFF
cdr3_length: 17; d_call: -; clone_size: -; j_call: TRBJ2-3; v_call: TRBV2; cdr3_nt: TGTGCCAGCAGCCGACCCCAAACTAGCCGGACGACAGATACGCAGTATTTT; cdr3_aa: CASSRPQTSRTTDTQYF
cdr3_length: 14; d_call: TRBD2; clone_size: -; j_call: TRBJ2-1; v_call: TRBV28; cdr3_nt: TGTGCCAGCAGTTTAGTTGCGGGGGGGCGCGAGCAGTTCTTC; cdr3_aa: CASSLVAGGREQFF
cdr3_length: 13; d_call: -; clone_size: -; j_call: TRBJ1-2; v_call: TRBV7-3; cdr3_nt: TGTGCCAGCAGCTCTCTCCTGCGGGTAGGACTCACCTTC; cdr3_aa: CASSSLLRVGLTF
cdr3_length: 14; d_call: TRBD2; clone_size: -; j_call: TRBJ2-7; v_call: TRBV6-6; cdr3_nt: TGTGCCAGCAGGGGGACTAGCGGATCCTACGAGCAGTACTTC; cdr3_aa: CASRGTSGSYEQYF
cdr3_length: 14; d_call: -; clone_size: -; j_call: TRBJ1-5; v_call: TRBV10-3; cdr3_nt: TGTGCCATCAGCCCTCAGGAAATCAATCAGCCCCAGCATTTT; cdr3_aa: CAISPQEINQPQHF
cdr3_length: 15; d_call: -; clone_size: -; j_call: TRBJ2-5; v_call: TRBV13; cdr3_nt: TGTGCCAGCAGCTTAGCAAACACGAACCAAGAGACCCAGTACTTC; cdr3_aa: CASSLANTNQETQYF